This T cell receptor beta chain comes out of a study of blood T cell repertoires in COVID-19. Study summary: Samples of COVID-19 (acute and convalescent) were obtained from the United States, Italy and Spain.

The method was immunoSEQ multiplex PCR; TCRdb's version includes in-frame clones alone and lacks a portion of them. The data contain 120,000 to 150,000 clones, roughly 84% of them singletons. CDR1 and CDR2 from the germline V gene are SQVTM and ANQGSEA. Trimming shortened V by 4 bases and J by 5 bases, and 14 bases separated the two germline ends. This CDR3 is built from 13 residues. What was sequenced was peripheral blood. The sequence was collected from a human donor in a cohort sampled during active COVID-19. The V and J genes are TRBV29-1 and TRBJ1-1, with unresolved D. The CDR3 protein is CSVVPGWVTEAFF. The CDR3 region has the DNA TGCAGCGTTGTCCCGGGATGGGTTACTGAAGCTTTCTTT.